The clone carrying this T cell receptor beta chain appeared a single time. The target antigen is unknown. The sample has other DNA sequences that encode this CDR3 too. Subsets obtained from CD4+ cells comprised CD45RA+ naive and CD45RA-negative memory cells. Some 29,000 T cell genomes (approximately 190 ng DNA) went into each sorted-subset replicate. Assay: immunoSEQ multiplex PCR; the TCRdb copy retains only in-frame clones and omits some. Of approximately 2.5 million clones in the sample, around nine tenths were seen once. These data are taken from a study of shared clonotypes between healthy human individuals. Study-level information: Donor ages ranged 18 to 49 years: two women, a few men.

Findings and limits, study-wide: It was observed that approximately 5% of naive CD4 clonotypes were shared across a few donors.

This CDR3 is built from 15 residues. Germline CDR1 and CDR2: KGHSH and LQKENI. Losses at the gene ends were 6 bases for V and 1 base for J; bases not matched to a gene: 7. The sequenced material came from naive CD4+ T cells sorted from blood. Subset denoted: CD45RA+ positively selected. This receptor was identified in a man between 18 and 35 years old in good health. The J gene is TRBJ2-3, the V gene TRBV18; 7 positions match TRBD2. CDR3 in amino acids: CASSPLAGGTDTQYF. CDR3 in DNA: TGTGCCAGCTCCCCCTTAGCGGGCGGCACAGATACGCAGTATTTT. Supplemented by reference TRBV18 and TRBJ2-3, the full variable domain reads NAGVMQNPRHLVRRRGQEARLRCSPMKGHSHVYWYRQLPEEGLKFMVYLQKENIIDESGMPKERFSAEFPKEGPSILRIQQVVRGDSAAYFCASSPLAGGTDTQYFGPGTRLTVL.